In its sample, the clone carrying this T cell receptor (beta chain) was seen many times. Regarding time point: sample taken at primary tumor resection. Unsorted samples of tumor, nontumor lung or frozen PBMC had their whole RNA sequenced. These data come from a study of spatial heterogeneity in lung cancer. Overall study context: For the average unique TCR and UMI combination, more than ten occurrences appeared in raw reads.

MiXCR, run by TCRdb on the 5' RACE reads, gives a single entry per CDR3 protein. The table lists 35,000 to 45,000 distinct CDR3 sequences, 5.2% of them singletons. J gave up 3 bases and V 3 bases, and 3 bases lay outside the gene matches. This CDR3 is built from 15 residues. The germline gives CDR1 LGHNA, CDR2 YSLEER. The sample was PBMCs, taken at surgery. The source of this sequence is a female donor with early-stage non-small cell lung cancer. The V call is TRBV4-3, the J call TRBJ2-2; 8 nucleotides align to TRBD2. The CDR3 coding sequence is TGCGCCAGCAGCCACACTAGCGGCGACACCGGGGAGCTGTTTTTT. As protein: CASSHTSGDTGELFF.